A single T cell receptor (beta chain) is shown here with its context. Its antigen remains undetermined. No per-base quality is available; no much larger clone lies one base away. The data were taken from a study of blood T cell repertoires in COVID-19 (dated by TCRdb to the early 2020s). Concerning the study at large: Samples from collaborators originated in the United States, Italy and Spain and spanned both the acute and convalescent phases of COVID-19. A de-identified subject ID, COVID-19 status, age in years and sex were almost always included in the sample metadata. The prospective study material was composed of cDNA or gDNA derived from T cells, B-cell-depleted T cells, or PBMCs. The repertoires were made available in a free public database intended to serve as a resource for research on the immune response to SARS-CoV-2. The dataset comprised deeply sampled blood TCRbeta repertoires from subjects exposed to, actively infected with, or recovered from COVID-19. Samples came from the ongoing ImmuneRACE study (first 160 participants) plus 1,254 subjects from 6 global collaborators. Where available, HLA class I and class II types were obtained from metadata supplied by the sample provider rather than from assay-based typing.

Beyond this particular receptor, the publication reports: Clinical and demographic metadata were provided uncurated, with the amount varying by source and participant.

One collaborating source in Seattle enrolled patients during active infection and followed them longitudinally through the course of disease. The collaborating institutions used their own protocols to collect whole blood in K2EDTA tubes. For TCRbeta analysis, collaborator samples were shipped as frozen whole blood, as isolated PBMCs, or as DNA extracted from either sample type. The immunoSEQ Assay, a bias-controlled multiplex PCR, was used to amplify TCRbeta CDR3 regions from genomic DNA. Per the authors' processing: Within the assay, amplification of reference gene primers was used to estimate how many nucleated cells each sample contained. To quantify the absolute abundance of each unique TCRbeta CDR3 rearrangement, sequence reads were collapsed and filtered. Productive Simpson clonality was computed per sample as the square root of Simpson's diversity index over productive rearrangements. Imported from immuneACCESS, the table was reduced by TCRdb to in-frame sequences with V and J called. These copies leave out some clones; in studies compared against another copy, an unresolved V gene accounts for under half, and the cause of the remainder is not known. V, J and clone size were drawn from that table, and D and trimming were deduced from the DNA. The sample table lists 100,000 to 150,000 clones, around 90% of them with a count of one. The ten largest clones represent around 4.1% of the sample.

Trimming at the junction amounts to 5 bases on V and 6 bases on J, and the germline ends lie 13 bases apart. In the germline V gene, CDR1 corresponds to ENHRY and CDR2 to SYGVKD. Spanning cysteine to phenylalanine, the CDR3 consists of 13 amino acids. Only CDR3 DNA remains: 39 bases, in frame from the first base. Recombination connected TRBV10-3 to TRBJ1-2, and TRBD1 may be the D gene, going by 6 matching bases. The sequencing sample was made of peripheral blood. The receptor comes from a woman aged 60 to 75 with COVID-19, enrolled during active disease. In nucleotide form, the sequence is TGTGCCATCAGTTACAGGGCTGAAGATGGCTACACCTTC. This sequence encodes CAISYRAEDGYTF.